This T cell receptor (beta chain) was sequenced for a study of blood T cell repertoires in COVID-19. This clone has a handful of counts. Allocation to cohorts depended on clinical history reported by the participants. In the original workflow: Reference gene primer amplification gave estimated nucleated cell counts. Generated by immunoSEQ multiplex PCR, the TCRdb table keeps only in-frame clones and is missing some. V, J and clone size were drawn from that table, and D and trimming were deduced from the DNA. The table lists roughly 220,000 clones, around 86% of them singletons, with approximately 4.2% in the top ten. The sample consisted of PBMCs or T cells enriched from blood (not recorded which). This clonotype originated in a woman between 40 and 55 years old with acute COVID-19.

The CDR3 reads CASSLAGHSNQPQHF. The CDR3 region has the DNA TGTGCCAGCAGTTTAGCAGGCCATAGCAATCAGCCCCAGCATTTT. This chain links TRBV28 with TRBJ1-5; D gene unclear. This CDR3 has 15 amino acids. The V end lost 2 bases, the J end lost 0 bases, and 8 bases lay between the germline ends. Germline V gene sequence: CDR1 MDHEN, CDR2 SYDVKM.